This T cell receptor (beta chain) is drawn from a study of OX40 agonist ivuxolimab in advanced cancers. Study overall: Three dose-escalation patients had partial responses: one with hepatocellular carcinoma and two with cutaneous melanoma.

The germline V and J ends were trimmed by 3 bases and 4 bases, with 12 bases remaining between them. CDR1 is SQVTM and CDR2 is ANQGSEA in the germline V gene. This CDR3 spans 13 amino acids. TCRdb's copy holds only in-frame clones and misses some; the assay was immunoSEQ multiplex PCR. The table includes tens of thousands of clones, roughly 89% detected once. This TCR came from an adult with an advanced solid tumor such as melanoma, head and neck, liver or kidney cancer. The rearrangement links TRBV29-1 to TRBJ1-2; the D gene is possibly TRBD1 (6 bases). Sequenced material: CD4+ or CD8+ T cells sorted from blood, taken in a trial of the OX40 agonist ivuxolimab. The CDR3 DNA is TGCAGCGTTGAGTACAGGGAGACCTATGGCTACACCTTC. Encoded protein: CSVEYRETYGYTF. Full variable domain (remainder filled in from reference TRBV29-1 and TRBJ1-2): SAVISQKPSRDICQRGTSLTIQCQVDSQVTMMFWYRQQPGQSLTLIATANQGSEATYESGFVIDKFPISRPNLTFSTLTVSNMSPEDSSIYLCSVEYRETYGYTFGSGTRLTVV.